These T cell receptor beta chains were read from a single sample in a study of T cells after yellow fever vaccination. TCRdb recomputed calls from the 5' RACE reads with MiXCR, one row per CDR3 protein. The data hold 500,000 to 650,000 distinct CDR3 sequences, with roughly an eighth observed a single time. The sample was PBMCs, taken on the day of the yellow fever booster vaccination. The source of these receptors is a man between 25 and 39 years old who received the YFV17D yellow fever vaccine. The CDR3 runs from the conserved cysteine through the conserved F or W. Each record gives: V gene, clone size, J gene, CDR3 protein. Where a row states a size, it is once, few, many or the class of an expanded clone; other rows omit it.

V gene: TRBV7-7; clone size: few; J gene: TRBJ2-7; CDR3 protein: CASSLNPSSYEQYF
V gene: TRBV20-1; clone size: .; J gene: TRBJ2-5; CDR3 protein: CRARGSGRETQYF
V gene: TRBV20-1; clone size: .; J gene: TRBJ2-3; CDR3 protein: CSARVAADTDTQYF
V gene: TRBV6-2/TRBV6-3; clone size: .; J gene: TRBJ2-3; CDR3 protein: CASSYSILADLDTQYF
V gene: TRBV11-3; clone size: .; J gene: TRBJ2-1; CDR3 protein: CASSPRGAGGPNEQFF
V gene: TRBV6-2/TRBV6-3; clone size: .; J gene: TRBJ2-3; CDR3 protein: CAIAGGMEDTQYF
V gene: TRBV7-2; clone size: .; J gene: TRBJ2-1; CDR3 protein: CASSLDGGHNEHFF
V gene: TRBV20-1; clone size: .; J gene: TRBJ2-7; CDR3 protein: CSAPGTGTYEQYF
V gene: TRBV30; clone size: .; J gene: TRBJ2-7; CDR3 protein: CAWSATDLTGLYEQYF
V gene: TRBV7-2; clone size: many; J gene: TRBJ2-2; CDR3 protein: CATSQSANTGELFF
V gene: TRBV29-1; clone size: .; J gene: TRBJ2-1; CDR3 protein: CSTRLEYEQFF
V gene: TRBV12-3/TRBV12-4; clone size: many; J gene: TRBJ1-1; CDR3 protein: CASSTQGAEAFF
V gene: TRBV4-3; clone size: many; J gene: TRBJ1-1; CDR3 protein: CASSQDTGTANTEAFF
V gene: TRBV28; clone size: few; J gene: TRBJ1-4; CDR3 protein: CASTFRDRDEEKLFF
V gene: TRBV4-3; clone size: .; J gene: TRBJ2-7; CDR3 protein: CASGFRLAASYEQYF
V gene: TRBV6-1; clone size: few; J gene: TRBJ2-5; CDR3 protein: CASSLIGTGVIKETQYF
V gene: TRBV20-1; clone size: .; J gene: TRBJ2-3; CDR3 protein: CSARDHPEGLAGFRRDTQYF
V gene: TRBV20-1; clone size: few; J gene: TRBJ2-5; CDR3 protein: CSARDFGTPAKTQYF
V gene: TRBV7-2; clone size: many; J gene: TRBJ2-3; CDR3 protein: CASSRGLAPDTQYF
V gene: TRBV27; clone size: few; J gene: TRBJ2-2; CDR3 protein: CASSWKSKFSDRTNTGELFF
V gene: TRBV3-1; clone size: .; J gene: TRBJ2-5; CDR3 protein: CASSPLAGGPEKTQYF
V gene: TRBV15; clone size: many; J gene: TRBJ2-5; CDR3 protein: CATSRDKGETQYF
V gene: TRBV29-1; clone size: few; J gene: TRBJ2-7; CDR3 protein: CSVEGDLGYEQYF
V gene: TRBV30; clone size: .; J gene: TRBJ1-1; CDR3 protein: CACSRAYTEAFF
V gene: TRBV15; clone size: few; J gene: TRBJ2-7; CDR3 protein: CATSRDREGQGTMYEQYF
V gene: TRBV10-3; clone size: few; J gene: TRBJ1-6; CDR3 protein: CAIGGSLSSYNSPLHF
V gene: TRBV7-3; clone size: .; J gene: TRBJ2-2; CDR3 protein: CASSLTRTTGELFF